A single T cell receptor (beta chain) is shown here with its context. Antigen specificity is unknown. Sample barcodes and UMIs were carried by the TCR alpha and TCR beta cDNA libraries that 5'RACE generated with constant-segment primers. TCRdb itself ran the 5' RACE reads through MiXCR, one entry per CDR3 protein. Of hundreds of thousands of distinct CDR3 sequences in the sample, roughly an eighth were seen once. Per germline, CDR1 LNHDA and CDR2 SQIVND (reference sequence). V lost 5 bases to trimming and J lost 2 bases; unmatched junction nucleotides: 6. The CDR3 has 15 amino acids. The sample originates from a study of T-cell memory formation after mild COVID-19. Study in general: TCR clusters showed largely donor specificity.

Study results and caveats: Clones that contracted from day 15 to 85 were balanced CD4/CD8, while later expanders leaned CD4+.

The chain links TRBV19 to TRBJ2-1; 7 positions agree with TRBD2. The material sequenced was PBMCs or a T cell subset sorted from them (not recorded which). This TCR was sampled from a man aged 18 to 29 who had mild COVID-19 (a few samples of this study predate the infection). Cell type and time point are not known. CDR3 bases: TGTGCCAGTAGTCCAAGCGGGGCGGCCTACAATGAGCAGTTCTTC. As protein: CASSPSGAAYNEQFF.